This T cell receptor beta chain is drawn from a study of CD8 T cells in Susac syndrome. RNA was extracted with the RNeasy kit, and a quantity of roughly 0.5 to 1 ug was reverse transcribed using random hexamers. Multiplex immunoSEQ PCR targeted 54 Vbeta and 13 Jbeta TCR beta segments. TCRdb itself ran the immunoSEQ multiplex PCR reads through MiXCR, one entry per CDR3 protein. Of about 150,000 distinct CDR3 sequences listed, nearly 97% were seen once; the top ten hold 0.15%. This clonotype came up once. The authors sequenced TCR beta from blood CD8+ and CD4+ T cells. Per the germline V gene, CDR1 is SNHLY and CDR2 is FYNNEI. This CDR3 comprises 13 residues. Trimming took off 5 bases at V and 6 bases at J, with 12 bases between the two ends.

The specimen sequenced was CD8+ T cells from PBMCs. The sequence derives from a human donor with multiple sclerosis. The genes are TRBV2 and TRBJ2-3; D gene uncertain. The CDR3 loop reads CASSTLPADTQYF. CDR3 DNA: TGTGCCAGCAGTACACTCCCCGCGGATACGCAGTATTTT. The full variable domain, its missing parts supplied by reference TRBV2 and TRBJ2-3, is EPEVTQTPSHQVTQMGQEVILRCVPISNHLYFYWYRQILGQKVEFLVSFYNNEISEKSEIFDDQFSVERPDGSNFTLKIRSTKLEDSAMYFCASSTLPADTQYFGPGTRLTVL.